This TCR beta chain was captured in a study of T cells in Graves' hyperthyroidism and ophthalmopathy. Across the whole study: Peripheral blood sampling occurred at initial diagnosis, before any treatment.

Of note for this clonotype: Its antigen is unknown.

Germline V gene sequence: CDR1 DFQATT, CDR2 SNEGSKA (reference sequence). V lost 4 bases and J lost 3; bases outside the gene matches: 6. This CDR3 contains 15 residues. TCR beta CDR3 region amplification was performed from RNA transcripts. HTBI primers drove first-round RT-PCR of the TCR CDR3. TCRdb redid the calling of the multiplex PCR reads with MiXCR, one entry per CDR3 protein. Of some 250,000 distinct CDR3 sequences listed, 14% to 15% are singletons. Study-wide results and caveats: Most expanded thyroid clonotypes above 0.001 also appeared in blood.

This blood was taken when hyperthyroidism was first diagnosed, before any ophthalmopathy symptoms existed. The origin of this receptor is a woman aged 40 to 50 with Graves' hyperthyroidism that later progressed to Graves' ophthalmopathy. The chain combines TRBV20-1 with TRBJ2-3; 11 positions agree with TRBD1. The sequenced sample was blood. CDR3 sequence reads: CSATQGTGGTDTQYF. The CDR3 DNA follows: TGCAGTGCTACCCAAGGGACAGGGGGAACAGATACGCAGTATTTT.